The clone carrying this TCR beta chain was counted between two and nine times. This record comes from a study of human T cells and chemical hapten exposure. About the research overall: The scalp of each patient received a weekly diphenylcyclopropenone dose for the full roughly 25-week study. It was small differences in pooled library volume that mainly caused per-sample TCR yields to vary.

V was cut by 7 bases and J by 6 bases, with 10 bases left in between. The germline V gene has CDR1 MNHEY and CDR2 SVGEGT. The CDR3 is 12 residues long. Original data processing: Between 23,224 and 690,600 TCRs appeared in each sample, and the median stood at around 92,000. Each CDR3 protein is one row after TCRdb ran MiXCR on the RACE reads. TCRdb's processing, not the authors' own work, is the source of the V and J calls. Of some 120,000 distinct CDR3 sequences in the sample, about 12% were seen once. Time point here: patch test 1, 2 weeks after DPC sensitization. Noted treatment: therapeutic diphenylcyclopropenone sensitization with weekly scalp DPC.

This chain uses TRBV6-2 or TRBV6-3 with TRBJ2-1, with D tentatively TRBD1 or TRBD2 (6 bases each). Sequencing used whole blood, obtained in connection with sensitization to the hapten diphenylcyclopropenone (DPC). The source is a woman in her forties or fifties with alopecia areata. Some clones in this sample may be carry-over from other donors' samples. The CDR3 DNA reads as TGTGCCAGCAAGGGGGGAAGCAATGAGCAGTTCTTC. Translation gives CASKGGSNEQFF.